These 9 T cell receptor beta chains were all obtained from the same sample, sequenced in a study of blood T cells in healthy people across ages. Combining a sample-barcoded 5' primer with a J-beta primer mix, a second PCR ran for roughly 6 to 12 cycles. TCRdb itself ran the 5' RACE reads through MiXCR, one entry per CDR3 protein. The data hold some 1,800,000 distinct CDR3 sequences, with about 39% observed a single time. The sample was blood. These TCRs come from a human donor in good health.

The rearrangement uses TRBV29-1 and TRBJ1-3; D uncertain. Germline V gene sequence: CDR1 SQVTM, CDR2 ANQGSEA. The CDR3 length is 13 residues. V shed 6 bases and J shed 2 bases, with 11 bases lying between them. In DNA form, the CDR3 reads TGCAGCGTGTTAAAGGAGGCTGGAAACACCATATATTTT. It translates to CSVLKEAGNTIYF.

This clonotype appeared a single time. V gene TRBV7-2 combines with J gene TRBJ1-2; 8 positions match TRBD1. Trimming took 6 bases from V and 3 from J; bases not matched to a gene: 12. CDR3 length equals 16 residues. Germline V gene data show CDR1 as SGHTA and CDR2 as FQGNSA. Here the CDR3 DNA reads TGTGCCAGCAGTCTGGGGTGGGGACAGGTTCACTATGGCTACACCTTC. This translates into CASSLGWGQVHYGYTF.

The CDR3 DNA sequence: TGTGCCAGCAGACGAGGGCCAATTACCGGGGAGCTGTTTTTT. This encodes CASRRGPITGELFF. The chain is built from TRBV27 and TRBJ2-2; tentative D call: TRBD2 (5 bases). The ends were cut back, 6 bases at V and 5 bases at J, with 13 bases in the middle. The germline CDR1 and CDR2 sequences are MNHEY and SMNVEV (reference sequence). This CDR3 is built from 14 residues.

This clonotype was found a few times. The rearrangement uses TRBV6-2 or TRBV6-3 and TRBJ2-1, with D perhaps matching TRBD1 or TRBD2 (5 bases each). Trimming removed 4 bases from V and 10 bases from J, with 20 bases in between. The CDR3 covers 15 residues. Germline V CDR1 and CDR2: MNHEY, SVGEGT. CDR3 loop: CASSFGAGSPREQFF. Here the CDR3 DNA reads TGTGCCAGCAGTTTCGGGGCAGGGAGTCCCCGGGAGCAGTTCTTC.

This clonotype has a handful of counts. The J gene is TRBJ2-7, the V gene TRBV24-1, with D unclear. The CDR3 consists of 13 residues. CDR1 is KGHDR, CDR2 SFDVKD, per germline. The V end lost 3 bases, the J end lost 5 bases, and 10 bases lay between the germline ends. CDR3 DNA: TGTGCCACCAGTGATCCCCCCCAGGACGAGCAGTACTTC. Translating it yields CATSDPPQDEQYF.

The gene calls are TRBV4-3 and TRBJ1-3; D call uncertain. V was shortened by 0 bases and J by 0 bases, with 6 bases between the two germline ends. The CDR3 spans 15 residues. Germline values: CDR1 LGHNA, CDR2 YSLEER. The CDR3 region has the DNA TGCGCCAGCAGCCAAGACACCTACTCTGGAAACACCATATATTTT. Its translation: CASSQDTYSGNTIYF.

This clonotype was observed a few times. CDR3 DNA sequence: TGTGCCAGTACTCCGGGGGATAGCAATCAGCCCCAGCATTTT. It is translated as CASTPGDSNQPQHF. V and J are TRBV5-5 and TRBJ1-5, with a possible D match to TRBD1 (5 bases). The V gene's germline CDR1 is SGHKS and CDR2 YYEKEE (reference sequence). Between the trimmed V and J ends, which lost 8 bases and 0 bases, there was a span of 12 bases. CDR3 length: 14 amino acids.

The chain employs TRBV5-1 and TRBJ1-2; possible D gene TRBD1, 5 bases. The CDR3 has 14 amino acids. In germline, CDR1 is SGHRS, CDR2 YFSETQ. V shed 0 bases and J shed 7 bases, with 13 bases lying between them. As DNA, the CDR3 is TGCGCCAGCAGCTTGGAACAGGCCACCTCTGGCTACACCTTC. Protein sequence: CASSLEQATSGYTF. Full variable domain (rest looked up from reference TRBV5-1 and TRBJ1-2): KAGVTQTPRYLIKTRGQQVTLSCSPISGHRSVSWYQQTPGQGLQFLFEYFSETQRNKGNFPGRFSGRQFSNSRSEMNVSTLELGDSALYLCASSLEQATSGYTFGSGTRLTVV.

This chain uses TRBV6-5 with TRBJ1-4; 8 positions agree with TRBD1. Germline lookup yields CDR1 MNHEY and CDR2 SVGAGI. Trimming removed 6 bases from V and 5 bases from J; junction bases left unmatched: 8. CDR3 length equals 15 residues. CDR3 coding DNA: TGTGCCAGCAGACCCGGACAGGGCCTAAATGAAAAACTGTTTTTT. It yields the protein CASRPGQGLNEKLFF.